The 15 T cell receptor beta chains reported below all come from one sample, sequenced in a study of T cell responses to AZD1222 COVID-19 vaccine. Sequencing was performed with immunoSEQ multiplex PCR; in TCRdb, only in-frame clones are kept and a portion is missing. The sample has about 140,000 clones; approximately 91% are singletons. The input for sequencing was peripheral blood, taken on day 0 of AZD1222 vaccination. Source of these receptors: an adult in good health.

V usage is TRBV30 and J usage is TRBJ1-1; 8 nucleotides line up with TRBD1. This CDR3 comprises 13 residues. Germline trimming cut 5 bases from V and 10 bases from J; bases unmatched to any gene: 12. In germline, CDR1 is GTSNPN, CDR2 SVGIG (reference sequence). For the CDR3, the DNA is TGTGCCTGGCTGAAACGGACAGGGAAGGTAGCTTTCTTT. Encoded protein: CAWLKRTGKVAFF.

The chain is built from TRBV3-1 (or the pseudogene TRBV3-2) and TRBJ1-3; a possible D gene is TRBD1 (5 bases). Per germline, CDR1 LGHDT and CDR2 YNNKEL (reference sequence). Trimming stripped 0 bases from V and 4 bases from J, with 16 bases between. The CDR3 is 17 residues long. The CDR3 DNA follows: TGTGCCAGCAGCCAAGAATACGGGGGTCTGAGAGGAAACACCATATATTTT. Translated, it gives CASSQEYGGLRGNTIYF.

V and J are TRBV3-1 (or the pseudogene TRBV3-2) and TRBJ1-2; 9 bases match TRBD1. This CDR3 contains 16 residues. With V trimmed by 4 bases and J by 6 bases, 12 bases remained unmatched. CDR1 LGHDT and CDR2 YNNKEL come from the germline V gene (reference sequence). The CDR3 region is CASSLYRDRVSNGYTF. The CDR3 nucleotides are TGTGCCAGCAGCCTGTACCGGGACAGGGTGTCGAATGGCTACACCTTC.

V is TRBV10-2 and J is TRBJ2-1; 8 bases are a match to TRBD2. V trimming: 10 bases; J trimming: 6 bases; junction bases outside the gene matches: 14. CDR1 and CDR2 from the germline V gene are WSHSY and SAAADI. The CDR3 has 15 amino acids. The CDR3 loop is CATSGRGGLVNEQFF. The CDR3 nucleotides read TGCGCCACCTCAGGCCGGGGGGGACTCGTCAATGAGCAGTTCTTC.

V usage is TRBV7-2 and J usage is TRBJ2-1; D gene uncertain. The germline CDR1 and CDR2 sequences are SGHTA and FQGNSA. The ends were cut back, 1 base at V and 7 bases at J, with 2 bases in the middle. The CDR3 has 11 amino acids. CDR3 in DNA: TGTGCCAGCAGCTTAGGAAATGAGCAGTTCTTC. Its protein product is CASSLGNEQFF.

V usage is TRBV4-1 and J usage is TRBJ2-7; 11 positions agree with TRBD2. CDR3 size: 18 residues. The J segment lost 4 bases and the V segment lost 3 bases, leaving 14 bases of the junction unmatched. The germline V gene has CDR1 MGHRA and CDR2 YSYEKL. DNA of the CDR3: TGCGCCAGCAGCCACGAACTCATTAGCGGGAGGGCCTTGTACGAGCAGTACTTC. This gives the protein CASSHELISGRALYEQYF.

In its sample, this clone was seen once. The chain employs TRBV19 and TRBJ1-1; D possibly corresponds to TRBD1 (6 bases). In germline, CDR1 is LNHDA, CDR2 SQIVND (reference sequence). With 0 bases removed from V and 4 bases from J, the gap between germline ends came to 12 bases. The CDR3 covers 15 residues. The CDR3 sequence is CASSIEYRGATEAFF. The CDR3 coding sequence is TGTGCCAGTAGTATAGAGTATCGGGGGGCCACTGAAGCTTTCTTT.

The rearrangement joins TRBV11-2 to TRBJ1-2; TRBD1 aligns across 9 bases. The CDR3 has 14 residues. CDR1 is SGHAT and CDR2 is FQNNGV in the germline V gene. With V trimmed by 2 bases and J by 8 bases, 6 bases remained unmatched. The chain's CDR3 is CASSLRDRALGYTF. In DNA, the CDR3 is TGTGCCAGCAGCTTAAGGGACAGGGCCCTGGGCTACACCTTC.

This clone was seen more than once but under ten times. CDR3 sequence (DNA): TGTGCCAGCAGCCCGCCGGGGGGGAGAACTGAAGCTTTCTTT. It yields the protein CASSPPGGRTEAFF. V is TRBV7-2 and J is TRBJ1-1; possible D gene TRBD1, 5 bases. The CDR3 consists of 14 residues. Trimming removed 5 bases at V and 5 bases at J, with 15 bases between. Germline assignment: CDR1 SGHTA and CDR2 FQGNSA.

This rearrangement joins TRBV12-5 to TRBJ2-1, with no clear D. CDR3 length: 11 residues. Germline values: CDR1 LGHNT, CDR2 FRNRAP. Trimming took 4 bases from V and 7 from J, leaving 5 bases between them. The CDR3 here is CASGSRNEQFF. The CDR3 region has the DNA TGTGCTAGTGGTTCCCGAAATGAGCAGTTCTTC.

The DNA for the CDR3 is TGTGCCAGTAGTATTTTGCATAGGGGCAGGGTGTCGCGGAATGAGCAGTTCTTC. Translating gives CASSILHRGRVSRNEQFF. The J gene is TRBJ2-1, the V gene TRBV19, with D perhaps matching TRBD1 (5 bases). This CDR3 is 18 amino acids long. V dropped 3 bases and J dropped 7 bases, with 25 bases sitting between them. Germline-derived CDR1 and CDR2 are LNHDA and SQIVND (reference sequence).

The CDR3 protein is CASSLGGTNTEAFF. CDR3 nucleotide sequence: TGTGCCAGCAGCTTAGGAGGGACGAACACTGAAGCTTTCTTT. The chain joins TRBV11-2 to TRBJ1-1, with D perhaps matching TRBD1 (5 bases). The V end was cut by 1 base, the J end by 1 base, with 7 bases between. The germline CDR1 and CDR2 sequences are SGHAT and FQNNGV. The CDR3 is 14 residues long. The variable domain in full, with the rest retrieved from reference TRBV11-2 and TRBJ1-1, is EAGVAQSPRYKIIEKRQSVAFWCNPISGHATLYWYQQILGQGPKLLIQFQNNGVVDDSQLPKDRFSAERLKGVDSTLKIQPAKLEDSAVYLCASSLGGTNTEAFFGQGTRLTVV.

This rearrangement joins TRBV20-1 to TRBJ2-1; D unclear. V was trimmed by 7 bases and J by 10 bases, leaving 11 bases between them. This CDR3 comprises 10 residues. Germline V gives CDR1 DFQATT, CDR2 SNEGSKA (reference sequence). In DNA form, the CDR3 reads TGCAGTGTTACGCCCGGGGAGCAGTTCTTC. The encoded protein is CSVTPGEQFF.

This chain connects TRBV6-6 to TRBJ2-7, with TRBD2 matching over 13 bases. From germline, CDR1 is MNHNY and CDR2 SVGAGI (reference sequence). Unmatched junction bases numbered 2, after V lost 4 bases and J lost 2 bases. The CDR3 is 15 residues long. The CDR3 loop reads CASSSGLAGPYEQYF. The CDR3 nucleotides are TGTGCCAGCAGTTCGGGACTAGCGGGACCCTACGAGCAGTACTTC.

The V call is TRBV18, the J call TRBJ1-1; D might be TRBD1 (5 bases). The germline gives CDR1 KGHSH, CDR2 LQKENI. The V and J ends lost 6 bases and 6 bases respectively, with 23 bases between them. The CDR3 spans 16 residues. The CDR3 DNA sequence: TGTGCCAGCTCGCAGCAGCGTAACCGGGGGTCCCCTGAAGCTTTCTTT. Its protein is CASSQQRNRGSPEAFF. The full variable domain, in which reference TRBV18 and TRBJ1-1 provide the parts outside the CDR3, is NAGVMQNPRHLVRRRGQEARLRCSPMKGHSHVYWYRQLPEEGLKFMVYLQKENIIDESGMPKERFSAEFPKEGPSILRIQQVVRGDSAAYFCASSQQRNRGSPEAFFGQGTRLTVV.